The T cell receptor (beta chain) described here comes from a study of T cell repertoires in cytomegalovirus infection. Study as a whole: Signatures in public TCR beta sequences pointed to both CMV infection and matching HLA type. Study observations and caveats: Individuals carrying CMV plus the relevant HLA were identified by cumulative frequency of public TCR beta families. In two of eight donors, the top clonotype was HLA-C-restricted CMV-specific.

In regard to this clonotype: Its antigen is still unknown. This sequence may be a read error, since a much larger clone differs from it by one base.

TCRdb ran MiXCR on the reads and lists one entry per CDR3 protein. The profile shows more than 200,000 distinct CDR3 sequences, roughly 10% of them singletons. Germline CDR1 is SGHTA and CDR2 is FQGNSA. The CDR3 spans 16 residues. The sample taken for sequencing was PBMCs. This TCR derives from a human donor in good health (CMV status not recorded). Some clones in this sample may be carry-over from other donors' samples. J is TRBJ2-1 and V is TRBV7-2; 8 bases are a match to TRBD1. The CDR3 region is CAISQRTGTSYNEQFF. The DNA for the CDR3 is TGTGCCATCAGCCAGAGGACAGGGACCTCCTACAATGAGCAGTTCTTC.